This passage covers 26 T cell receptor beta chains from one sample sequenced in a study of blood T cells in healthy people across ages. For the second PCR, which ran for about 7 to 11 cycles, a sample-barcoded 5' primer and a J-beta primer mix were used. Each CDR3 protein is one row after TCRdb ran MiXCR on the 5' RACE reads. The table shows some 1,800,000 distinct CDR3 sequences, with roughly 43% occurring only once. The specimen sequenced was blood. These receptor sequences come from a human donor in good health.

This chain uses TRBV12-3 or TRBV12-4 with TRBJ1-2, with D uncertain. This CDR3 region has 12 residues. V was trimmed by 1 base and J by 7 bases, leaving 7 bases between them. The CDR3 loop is CASSLGPTGYTF. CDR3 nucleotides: TGTGCCAGCAGTTTAGGCCCAACTGGCTACACCTTC.

CDR3 sequence reads: CASSLVRTGRIYEQYF. CDR3 DNA sequence: TGCGCCAGCAGCTTGGTGAGGACAGGGAGGATCTACGAGCAGTACTTC. V gene TRBV5-1 combines with J gene TRBJ2-7; 8 bases fit TRBD1. Unmatched junction bases numbered 8, after V lost 0 bases and J lost 3 bases. The CDR3 consists of 16 residues. CDR1 is SGHRS, CDR2 YFSETQ, per germline.

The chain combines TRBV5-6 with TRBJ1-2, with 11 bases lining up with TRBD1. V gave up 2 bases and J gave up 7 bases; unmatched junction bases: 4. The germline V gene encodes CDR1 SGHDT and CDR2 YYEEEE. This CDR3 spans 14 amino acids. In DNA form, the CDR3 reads TGTGCCAGCAGCTTACGGACAGGGGGCGGTGGCTACACCTTC. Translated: CASSLRTGGGGYTF.

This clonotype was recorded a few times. In DNA form, the CDR3 reads TGTGCCAGCAGTACCCTTAGTCGTGAGCAGTTCTTC. It is translated as CASSTLSREQFF. The chain couples TRBV6-5 to TRBJ2-1; D unresolved. V shed 5 bases and J shed 9 bases, with 11 bases lying between them. Germline CDR1 is MNHEY and CDR2 is SVGAGI. This CDR3 is built from 12 residues.

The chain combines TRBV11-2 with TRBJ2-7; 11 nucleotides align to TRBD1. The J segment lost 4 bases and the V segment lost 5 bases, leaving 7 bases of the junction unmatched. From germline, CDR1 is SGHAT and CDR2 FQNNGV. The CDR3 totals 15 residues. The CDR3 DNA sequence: TGTGCCAGCAGCGGCCGGGACAGGGGGATATACGAGCAGTACTTC. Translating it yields CASSGRDRGIYEQYF.

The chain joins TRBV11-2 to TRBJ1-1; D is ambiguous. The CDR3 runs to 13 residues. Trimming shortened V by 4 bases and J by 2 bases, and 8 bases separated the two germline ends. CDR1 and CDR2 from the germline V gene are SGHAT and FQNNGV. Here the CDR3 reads CASSSVFNTEAFF. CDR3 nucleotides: TGTGCCAGCAGCTCTGTTTTTAACACTGAAGCTTTCTTT.

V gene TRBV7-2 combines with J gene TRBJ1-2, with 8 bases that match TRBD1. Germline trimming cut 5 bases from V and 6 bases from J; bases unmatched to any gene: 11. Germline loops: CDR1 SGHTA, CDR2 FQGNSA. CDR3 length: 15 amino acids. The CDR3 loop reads CASSRSTTGEDGYTF. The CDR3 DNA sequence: TGTGCCAGCAGCCGTTCAACGACAGGGGAAGATGGCTACACCTTC.

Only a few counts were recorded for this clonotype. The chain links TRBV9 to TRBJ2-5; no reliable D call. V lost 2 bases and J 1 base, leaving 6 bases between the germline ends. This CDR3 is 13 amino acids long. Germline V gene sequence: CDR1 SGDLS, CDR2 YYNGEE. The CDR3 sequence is CASSVNVQETQYF. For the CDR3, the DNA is TGTGCCAGCAGCGTGAACGTCCAAGAGACCCAGTACTTC.

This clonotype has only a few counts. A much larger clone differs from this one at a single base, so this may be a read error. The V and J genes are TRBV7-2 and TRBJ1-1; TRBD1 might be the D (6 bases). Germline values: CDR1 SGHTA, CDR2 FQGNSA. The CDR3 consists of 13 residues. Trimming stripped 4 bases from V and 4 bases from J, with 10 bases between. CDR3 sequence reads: CASSSGQLTEAFF. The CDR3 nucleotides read TGTGCCAGCAGCTCCGGACAGCTCACTGAAGCTTTCTTT.

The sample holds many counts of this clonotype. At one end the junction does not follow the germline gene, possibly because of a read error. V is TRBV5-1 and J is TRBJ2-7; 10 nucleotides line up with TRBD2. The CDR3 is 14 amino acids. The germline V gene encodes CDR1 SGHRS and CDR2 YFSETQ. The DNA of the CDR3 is TGTGCCAGCAGCCCCGGGACTAGCGCCTACGAGCAGTACTTC. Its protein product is CASSPGTSAYEQYF. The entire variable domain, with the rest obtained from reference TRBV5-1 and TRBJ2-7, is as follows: KAGVTQTPRYLIKTRGQQVTLSCSPISGHRSVSWYQQTPGQGLQFLFEYFSETQRNKGNFPGRFSGRQFSNSRSEMNVSTLELGDSALYLCASSPGTSAYEQYFGPGTRLTVT.

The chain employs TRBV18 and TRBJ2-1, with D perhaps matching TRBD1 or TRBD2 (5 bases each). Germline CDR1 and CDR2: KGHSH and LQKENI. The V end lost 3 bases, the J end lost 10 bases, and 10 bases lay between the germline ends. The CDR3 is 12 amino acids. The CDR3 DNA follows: TGTGCCAGCTCACCGGGACCGAGAGAGCAGTTCTTC. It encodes CASSPGPREQFF.

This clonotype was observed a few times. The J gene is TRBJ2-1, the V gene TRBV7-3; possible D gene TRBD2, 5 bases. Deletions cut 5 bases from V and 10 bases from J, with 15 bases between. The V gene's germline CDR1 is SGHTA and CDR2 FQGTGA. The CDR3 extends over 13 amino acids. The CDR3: CASSPGGRGEQFF. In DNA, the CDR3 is TGTGCCAGCAGCCCGGGTGGTCGCGGGGAGCAGTTCTTC.

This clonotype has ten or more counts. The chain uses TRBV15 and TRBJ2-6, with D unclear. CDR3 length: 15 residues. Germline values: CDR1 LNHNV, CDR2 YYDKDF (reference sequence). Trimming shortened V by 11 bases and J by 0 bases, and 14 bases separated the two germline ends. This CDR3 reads CALKRPPSGANVLTF. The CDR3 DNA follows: TGTGCCCTTAAGAGACCGCCCTCTGGGGCCAACGTCCTGACTTTC.

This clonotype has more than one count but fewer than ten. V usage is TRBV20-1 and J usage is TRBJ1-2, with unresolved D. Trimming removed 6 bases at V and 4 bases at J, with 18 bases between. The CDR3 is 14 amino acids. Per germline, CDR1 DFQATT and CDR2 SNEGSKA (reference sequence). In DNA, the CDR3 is TGCAGTGCCCGAAGTCCTAATGAGGGCTATGGCTACACCTTC. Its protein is CSARSPNEGYGYTF.

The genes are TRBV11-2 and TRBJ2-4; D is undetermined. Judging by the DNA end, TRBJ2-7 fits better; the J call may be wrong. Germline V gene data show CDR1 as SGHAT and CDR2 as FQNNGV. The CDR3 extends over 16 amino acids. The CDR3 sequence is CASSFTSTEFNYEQYF. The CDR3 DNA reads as TGTGCCAGCAGCTTCACCTCGACGGAGTTTAACTACGAGCAGTACTTC.

DNA of the CDR3: TGTGCCAGCAGCCAATCCCAGAGCTACAATGAGCAGTTCTTC. Its translation: CASSQSQSYNEQFF. This chain uses TRBV4-2 with TRBJ2-1; no clear D. The CDR3 has 14 amino acids. V was trimmed by 2 bases and J by 3 bases, leaving 8 bases between them. The germline V gene encodes CDR1 LGHNA and CDR2 YNFKEQ.

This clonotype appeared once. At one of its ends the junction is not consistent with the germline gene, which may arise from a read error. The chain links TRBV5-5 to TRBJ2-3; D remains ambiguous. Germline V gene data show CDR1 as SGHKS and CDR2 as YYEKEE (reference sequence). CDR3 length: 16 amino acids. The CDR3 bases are TGTGCCAACAGCCCAAACTCCCCGACAACCACAGATACGCAGTATTTT. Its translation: CANSPNSPTTTDTQYF.

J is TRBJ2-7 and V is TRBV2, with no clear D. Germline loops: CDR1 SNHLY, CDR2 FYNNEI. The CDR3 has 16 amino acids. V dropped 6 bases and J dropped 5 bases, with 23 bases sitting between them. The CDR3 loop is CASRPFDTYYTNEQYF. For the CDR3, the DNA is TGTGCCAGCAGGCCCTTTGATACATACTATACCAACGAGCAGTACTTC.

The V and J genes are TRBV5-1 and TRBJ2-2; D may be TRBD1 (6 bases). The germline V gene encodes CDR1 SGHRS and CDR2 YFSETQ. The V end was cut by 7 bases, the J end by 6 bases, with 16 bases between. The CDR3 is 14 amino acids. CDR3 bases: TGCGCCAGCCGAAACAGGGAATCGGCCGGGGAGCTGTTTTTT. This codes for CASRNRESAGELFF.

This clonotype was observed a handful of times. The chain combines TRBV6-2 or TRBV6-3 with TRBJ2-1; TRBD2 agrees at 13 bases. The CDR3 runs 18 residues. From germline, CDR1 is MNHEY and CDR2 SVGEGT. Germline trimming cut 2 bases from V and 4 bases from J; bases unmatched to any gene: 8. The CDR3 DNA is TGTGCCAGCAGTTACCCCGGACTAGCGGGGGCTCGATACAATGAGCAGTTCTTC. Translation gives CASSYPGLAGARYNEQFF.

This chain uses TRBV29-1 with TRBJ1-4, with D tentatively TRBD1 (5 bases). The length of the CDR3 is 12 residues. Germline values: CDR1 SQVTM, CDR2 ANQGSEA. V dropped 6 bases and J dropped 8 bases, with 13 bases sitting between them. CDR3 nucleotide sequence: TGCAGCGTACGGCAGGGTAAAGAAAAACTGTTTTTT. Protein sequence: CSVRQGKEKLFF.

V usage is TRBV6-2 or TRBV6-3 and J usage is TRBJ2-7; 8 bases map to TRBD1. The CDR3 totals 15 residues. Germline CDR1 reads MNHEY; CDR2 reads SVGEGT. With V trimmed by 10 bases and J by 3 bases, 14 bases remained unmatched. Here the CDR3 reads CATQPQGGYVYEQYF. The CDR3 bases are TGTGCCACCCAACCACAGGGGGGATATGTCTACGAGCAGTACTTC.

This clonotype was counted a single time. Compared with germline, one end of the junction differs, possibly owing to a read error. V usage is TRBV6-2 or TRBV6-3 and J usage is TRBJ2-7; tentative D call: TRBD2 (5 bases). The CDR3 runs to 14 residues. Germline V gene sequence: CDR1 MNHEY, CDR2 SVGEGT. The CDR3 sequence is CAGSPRTDGEAQYF. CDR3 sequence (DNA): TGTGCCGGCAGCCCCCGGACGGACGGGGAAGCCCAGTACTTC.

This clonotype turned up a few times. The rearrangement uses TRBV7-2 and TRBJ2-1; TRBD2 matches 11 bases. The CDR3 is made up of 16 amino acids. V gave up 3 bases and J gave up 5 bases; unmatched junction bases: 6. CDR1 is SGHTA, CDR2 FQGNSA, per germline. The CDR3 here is CASSFIAGGRHNEQFF. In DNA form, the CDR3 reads TGTGCCAGCAGCTTCATAGCGGGGGGGCGGCACAATGAGCAGTTCTTC.

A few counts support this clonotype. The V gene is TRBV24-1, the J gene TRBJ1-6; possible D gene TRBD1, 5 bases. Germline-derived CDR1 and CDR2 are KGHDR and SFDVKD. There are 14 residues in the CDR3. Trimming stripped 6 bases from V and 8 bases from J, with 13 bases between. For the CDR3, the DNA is TGTGCCACCAGTTCGGCCGTGGGGGATTCACCCCTCCACTTT. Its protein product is CATSSAVGDSPLHF.

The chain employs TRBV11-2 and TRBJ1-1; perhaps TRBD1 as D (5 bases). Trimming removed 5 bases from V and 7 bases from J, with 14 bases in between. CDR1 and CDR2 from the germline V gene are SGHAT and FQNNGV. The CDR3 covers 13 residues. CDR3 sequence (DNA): TGTGCCAGCAGCCCGGGGACGGCCATTGAAGCTTTCTTT. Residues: CASSPGTAIEAFF.